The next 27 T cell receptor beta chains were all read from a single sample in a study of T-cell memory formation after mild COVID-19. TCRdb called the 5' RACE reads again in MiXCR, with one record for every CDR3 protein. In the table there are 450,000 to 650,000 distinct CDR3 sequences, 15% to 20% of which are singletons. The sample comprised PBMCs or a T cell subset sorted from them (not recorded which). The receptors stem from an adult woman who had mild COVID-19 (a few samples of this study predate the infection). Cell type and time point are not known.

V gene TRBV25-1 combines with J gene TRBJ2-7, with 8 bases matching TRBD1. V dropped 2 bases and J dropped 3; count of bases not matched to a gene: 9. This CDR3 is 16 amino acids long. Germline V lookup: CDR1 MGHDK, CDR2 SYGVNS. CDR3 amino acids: CASSEGLGTGRYEQYF. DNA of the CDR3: TGTGCCAGCAGTGAAGGCCTTGGGACAGGCCGCTACGAGCAGTACTTC.

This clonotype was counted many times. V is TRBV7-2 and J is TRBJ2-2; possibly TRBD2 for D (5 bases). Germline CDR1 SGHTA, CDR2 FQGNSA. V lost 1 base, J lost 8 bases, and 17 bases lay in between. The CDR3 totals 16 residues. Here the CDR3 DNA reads TGTGCCAGCAGCTTAGATGGCTCGGTACGGGGTGGGGAGCTGTTTTTT. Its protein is CASSLDGSVRGGELFF.

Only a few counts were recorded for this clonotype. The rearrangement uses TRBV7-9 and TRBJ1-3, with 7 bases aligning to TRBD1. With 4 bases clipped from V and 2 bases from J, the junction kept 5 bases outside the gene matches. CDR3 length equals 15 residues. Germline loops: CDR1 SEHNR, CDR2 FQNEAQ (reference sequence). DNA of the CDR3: TGTGCCAGCAGCTATCACGACAGGGCTGGAAACACCATATATTTT. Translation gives CASSYHDRAGNTIYF.

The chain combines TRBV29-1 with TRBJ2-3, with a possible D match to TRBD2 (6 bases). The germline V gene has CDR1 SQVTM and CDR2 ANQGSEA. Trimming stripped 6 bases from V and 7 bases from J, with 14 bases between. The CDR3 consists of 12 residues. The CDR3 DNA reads TGCAGCGTGCGAAAGACTAGTAATACGCAGTATTTT. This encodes CSVRKTSNTQYF.

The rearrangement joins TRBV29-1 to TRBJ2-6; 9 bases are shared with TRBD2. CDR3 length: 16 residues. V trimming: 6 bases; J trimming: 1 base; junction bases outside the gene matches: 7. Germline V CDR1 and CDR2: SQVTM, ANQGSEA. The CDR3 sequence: CSVRGGPASGANVLTF. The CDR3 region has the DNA TGCAGCGTGCGGGGGGGCCCTGCTTCTGGGGCCAACGTCCTGACTTTC. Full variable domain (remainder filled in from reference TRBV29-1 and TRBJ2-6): SAVISQKPSRDICQRGTSLTIQCQVDSQVTMMFWYRQQPGQSLTLIATANQGSEATYESGFVIDKFPISRPNLTFSTLTVSNMSPEDSSIYLCSVRGGPASGANVLTFGAGSRLTVL.

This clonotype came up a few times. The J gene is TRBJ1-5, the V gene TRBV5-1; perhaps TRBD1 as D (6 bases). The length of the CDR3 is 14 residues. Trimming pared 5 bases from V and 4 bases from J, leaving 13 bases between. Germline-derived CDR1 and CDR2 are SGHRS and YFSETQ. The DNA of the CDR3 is TGCGCCAGCAGGCCGGAAGGGGGTAATCAGCCCCAGCATTTT. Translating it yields CASRPEGGNQPQHF.

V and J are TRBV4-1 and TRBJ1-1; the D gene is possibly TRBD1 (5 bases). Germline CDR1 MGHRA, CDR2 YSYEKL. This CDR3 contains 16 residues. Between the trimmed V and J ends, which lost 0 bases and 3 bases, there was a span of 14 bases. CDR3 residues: CASSQDSAGLDTEAFF. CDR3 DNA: TGCGCCAGCAGCCAAGATTCCGCAGGGTTGGACACTGAAGCTTTCTTT.

The CDR3 nucleotides are TGTGCCACCGGACGCGTAGGACTAGCGGGGGACAATGAGCAGTTCTTC. Protein: CATGRVGLAGDNEQFF. This chain links TRBV24-1 with TRBJ2-1, with 13 bases identical to TRBD2. The V segment lost 9 bases and the J segment 5 bases; nucleotides outside the gene matches: 9. The V gene's germline CDR1 is KGHDR and CDR2 SFDVKD. This CDR3 is built from 16 residues.

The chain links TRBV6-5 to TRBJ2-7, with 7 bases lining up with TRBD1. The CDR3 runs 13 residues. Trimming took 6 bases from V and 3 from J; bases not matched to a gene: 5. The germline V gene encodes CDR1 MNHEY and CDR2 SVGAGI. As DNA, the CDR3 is TGTGCCAGCAGCCGGGACAGCAACTACGAGCAGTACTTC. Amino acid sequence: CASSRDSNYEQYF.

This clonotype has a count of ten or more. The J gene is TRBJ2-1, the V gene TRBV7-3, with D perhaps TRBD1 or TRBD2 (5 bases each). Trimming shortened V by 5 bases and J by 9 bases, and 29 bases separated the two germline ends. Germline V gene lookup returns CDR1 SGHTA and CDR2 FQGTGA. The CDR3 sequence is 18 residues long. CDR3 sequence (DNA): TGTGCCAGCAGCCCCGGGTTACGAGGGGATCCCCGCGGAGGTGAGCAGTTCTTC. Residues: CASSPGLRGDPRGGEQFF.

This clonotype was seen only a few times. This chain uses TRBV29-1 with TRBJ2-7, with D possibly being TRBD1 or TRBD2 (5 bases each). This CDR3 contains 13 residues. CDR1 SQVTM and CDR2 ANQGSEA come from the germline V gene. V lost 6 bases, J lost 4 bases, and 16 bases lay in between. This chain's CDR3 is CSVTGTREYEQYF. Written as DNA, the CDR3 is TGCAGCGTAACCGGGACGAGGGAATACGAGCAGTACTTC.

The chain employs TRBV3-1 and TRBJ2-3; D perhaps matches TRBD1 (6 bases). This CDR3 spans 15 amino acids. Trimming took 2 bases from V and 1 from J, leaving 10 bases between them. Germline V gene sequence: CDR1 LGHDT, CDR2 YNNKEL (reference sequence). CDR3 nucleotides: TGTGCCAGCAGCCAACTGGACAGAGGCACAGATACGCAGTATTTT. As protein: CASSQLDRGTDTQYF.

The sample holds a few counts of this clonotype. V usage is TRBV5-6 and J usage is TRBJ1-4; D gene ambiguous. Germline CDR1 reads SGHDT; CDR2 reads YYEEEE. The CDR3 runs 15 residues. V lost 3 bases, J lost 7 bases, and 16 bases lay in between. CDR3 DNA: TGTGCCAGCAGCTCCACCACGGAATACGCTGAAAAACTGTTTTTT. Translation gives CASSSTTEYAEKLFF.

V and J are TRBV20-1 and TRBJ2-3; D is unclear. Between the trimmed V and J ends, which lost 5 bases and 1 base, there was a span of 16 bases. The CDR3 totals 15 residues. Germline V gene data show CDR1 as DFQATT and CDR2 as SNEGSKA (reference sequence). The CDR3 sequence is CSAWLLGGRTDTQYF. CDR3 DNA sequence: TGCAGTGCTTGGCTTCTCGGCGGACGCACAGATACGCAGTATTTT.

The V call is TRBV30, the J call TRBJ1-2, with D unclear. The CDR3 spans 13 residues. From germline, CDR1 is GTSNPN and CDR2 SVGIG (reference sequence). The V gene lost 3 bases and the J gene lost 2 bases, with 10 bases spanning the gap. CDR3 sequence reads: CAWSPDGNYGYTF. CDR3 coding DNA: TGTGCCTGGAGCCCGGACGGGAACTATGGCTACACCTTC.

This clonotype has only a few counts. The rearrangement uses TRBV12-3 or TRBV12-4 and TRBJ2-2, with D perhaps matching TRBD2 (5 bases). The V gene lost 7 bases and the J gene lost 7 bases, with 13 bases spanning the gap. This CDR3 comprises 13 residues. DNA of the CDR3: TGTGCCAGCACCCCGGGAACGAGCGGGGAGCTGTTTTTT. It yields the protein CASTPGTSGELFF.

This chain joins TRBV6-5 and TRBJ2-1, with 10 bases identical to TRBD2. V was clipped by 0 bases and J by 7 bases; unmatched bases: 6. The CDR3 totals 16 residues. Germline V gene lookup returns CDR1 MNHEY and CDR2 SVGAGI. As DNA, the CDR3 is TGTGCCAGCAGTTACTCGAATAGCGGGGGGTTGAATGAGCAGTTCTTC. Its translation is CASSYSNSGGLNEQFF.

The CDR3 region has the DNA TGTGCCAGCAGCATGCGCGGGACAGGGCCACGGGGGGATGAGCAGTTCTTC. It codes for CASSMRGTGPRGDEQFF. The genes are TRBV7-6 and TRBJ2-1; 9 nucleotides align to TRBD1. There are 17 residues in the CDR3. V lost 5 bases and J lost 8; bases outside the gene matches: 16. CDR1 SGHVS and CDR2 FNYEAQ come from the germline V gene.

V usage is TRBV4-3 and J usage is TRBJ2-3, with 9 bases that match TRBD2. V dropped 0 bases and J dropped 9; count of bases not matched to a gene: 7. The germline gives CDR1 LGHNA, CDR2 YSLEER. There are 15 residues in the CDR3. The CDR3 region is CASSQETSGLVTQYF. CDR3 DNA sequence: TGCGCCAGCAGCCAAGAGACTAGCGGTTTAGTCACGCAGTATTTT.

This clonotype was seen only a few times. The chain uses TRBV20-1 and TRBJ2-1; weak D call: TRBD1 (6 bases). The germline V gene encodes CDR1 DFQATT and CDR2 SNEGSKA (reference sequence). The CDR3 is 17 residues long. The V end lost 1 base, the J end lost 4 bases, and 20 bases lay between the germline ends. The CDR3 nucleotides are TGCAGTGCTAGAGCCGGATTAACGGGGACACTGTACAATGAGCAGTTCTTC. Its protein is CSARAGLTGTLYNEQFF.

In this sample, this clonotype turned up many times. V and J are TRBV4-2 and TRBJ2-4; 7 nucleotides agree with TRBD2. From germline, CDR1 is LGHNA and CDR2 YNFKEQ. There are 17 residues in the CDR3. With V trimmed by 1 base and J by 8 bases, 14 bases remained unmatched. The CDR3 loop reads CASSQGNPRQGGYIQYF. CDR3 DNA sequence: TGTGCCAGCAGCCAAGGCAACCCGCGGCAGGGAGGGTACATTCAGTACTTC.

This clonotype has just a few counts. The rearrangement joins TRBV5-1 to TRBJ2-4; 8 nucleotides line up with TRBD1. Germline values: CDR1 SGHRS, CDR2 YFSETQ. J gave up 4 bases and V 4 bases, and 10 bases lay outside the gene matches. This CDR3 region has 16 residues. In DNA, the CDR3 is TGCGCCAGCAGCACGGGACAGGTGGGGGTTAAAAACATTCAGTACTTC. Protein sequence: CASSTGQVGVKNIQYF.

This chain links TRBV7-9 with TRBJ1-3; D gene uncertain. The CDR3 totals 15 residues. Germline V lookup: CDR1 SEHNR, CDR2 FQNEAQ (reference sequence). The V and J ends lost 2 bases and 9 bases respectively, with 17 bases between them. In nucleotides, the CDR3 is TGTGCCAGCAGCTTATCGGACTTGGGTGTGGGCACCATATATTTT. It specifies CASSLSDLGVGTIYF.

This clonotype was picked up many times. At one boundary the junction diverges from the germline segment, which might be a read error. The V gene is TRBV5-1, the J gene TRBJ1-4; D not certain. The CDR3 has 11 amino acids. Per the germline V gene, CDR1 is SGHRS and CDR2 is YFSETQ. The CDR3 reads CASSLDEKLFF. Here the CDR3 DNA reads TGTGCCAGCAGCTTAGATGAAAAACTGTTTTTT. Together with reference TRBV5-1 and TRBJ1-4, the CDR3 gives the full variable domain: KAGVTQTPRYLIKTRGQQVTLSCSPISGHRSVSWYQQTPGQGLQFLFEYFSETQRNKGNFPGRFSGRQFSNSRSEMNVSTLELGDSALYLCASSLDEKLFFGSGTQLSVL.

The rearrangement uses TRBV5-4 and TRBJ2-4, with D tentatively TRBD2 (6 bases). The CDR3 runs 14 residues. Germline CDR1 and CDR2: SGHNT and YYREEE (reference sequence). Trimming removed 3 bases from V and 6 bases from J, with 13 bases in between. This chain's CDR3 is CASSSVGSGNIQYF. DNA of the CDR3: TGTGCCAGCAGCTCCGTCGGGAGTGGAAACATTCAGTACTTC.

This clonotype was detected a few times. This chain's CDR3 is CSARYPGLLKTQYF. The CDR3 DNA follows: TGCAGTGCTAGATATCCCGGGCTTTTAAAGACCCAGTACTTC. This chain uses TRBV20-1 with TRBJ2-5; D gene ambiguous. CDR1 is DFQATT and CDR2 is SNEGSKA in the germline V gene (reference sequence). The CDR3 consists of 14 residues. V dropped 2 bases and J dropped 6 bases, with 16 bases sitting between them.

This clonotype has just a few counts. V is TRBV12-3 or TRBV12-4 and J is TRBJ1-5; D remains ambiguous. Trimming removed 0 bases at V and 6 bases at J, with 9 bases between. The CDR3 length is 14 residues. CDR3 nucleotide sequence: TGTGCCAGCAGTTTAGCAGGGTTCGGTCAGCCCCAGCATTTT. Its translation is CASSLAGFGQPQHF.